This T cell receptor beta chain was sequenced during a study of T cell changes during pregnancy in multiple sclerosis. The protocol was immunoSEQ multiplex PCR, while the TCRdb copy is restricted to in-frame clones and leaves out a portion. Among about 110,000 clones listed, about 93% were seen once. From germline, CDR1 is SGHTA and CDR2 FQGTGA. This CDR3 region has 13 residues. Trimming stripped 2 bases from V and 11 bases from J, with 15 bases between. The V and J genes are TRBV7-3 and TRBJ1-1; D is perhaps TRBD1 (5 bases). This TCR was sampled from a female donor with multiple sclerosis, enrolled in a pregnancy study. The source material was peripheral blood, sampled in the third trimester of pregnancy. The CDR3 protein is CASSLGGGFGAFF. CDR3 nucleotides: TGTGCCAGCAGCTTAGGGGGAGGGTTCGGGGCTTTCTTT.